The present T cell receptor beta chain was sequenced within a study of blood T cell repertoires in COVID-19. Study in general: The United States, Italy and Spain supplied acute and convalescent COVID-19 samples. T cells, B-cell-depleted T cells, or PBMCs provided the cDNA or gDNA that served as material.

V lost 2 bases and J lost 4; bases outside the gene matches: 8. Germline V gene data show CDR1 as LGHDT and CDR2 as YNNKEL (reference sequence). The CDR3 covers 16 residues. In the original workflow: Quantification of nucleated cells was approximated via reference gene primer amplification. Only in-frame clones appear in the TCRdb table, and some are missing; sequencing was by immunoSEQ multiplex PCR. The V and J calls and clone size were taken over from that table, and D and trimming were inferred from the DNA. Found here are about 81,000 clones, about 91% of them singletons; the top ten hold roughly 4.8%.

The chain has TRBV3-1 (or the pseudogene TRBV3-2) and TRBJ2-5; 9 positions match TRBD1. The receptor comes from a woman of 80 years or more with acute or convalescent COVID-19. Sequenced: peripheral blood. CDR3 in amino acids: CASSQQGTGLTETQYF. Written as DNA, the CDR3 is TGTGCCAGCAGCCAACAAGGGACAGGGTTAACAGAGACCCAGTACTTC.